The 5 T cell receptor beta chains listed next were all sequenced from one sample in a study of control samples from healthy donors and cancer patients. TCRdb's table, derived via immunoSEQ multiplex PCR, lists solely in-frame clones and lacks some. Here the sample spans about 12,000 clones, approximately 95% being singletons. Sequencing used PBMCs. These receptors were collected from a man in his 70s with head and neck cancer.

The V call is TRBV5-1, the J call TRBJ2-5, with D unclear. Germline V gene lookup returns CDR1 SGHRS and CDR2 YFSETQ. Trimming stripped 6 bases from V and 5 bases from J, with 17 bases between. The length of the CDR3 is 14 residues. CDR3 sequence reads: CASTPAQSRETQYF. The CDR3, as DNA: TGCGCCAGCACCCCGGCGCAGTCGCGGGAGACCCAGTACTTC. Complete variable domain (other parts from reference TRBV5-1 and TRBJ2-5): KAGVTQTPRYLIKTRGQQVTLSCSPISGHRSVSWYQQTPGQGLQFLFEYFSETQRNKGNFPGRFSGRQFSNSRSEMNVSTLELGDSALYLCASTPAQSRETQYFGPGTRLLVL.

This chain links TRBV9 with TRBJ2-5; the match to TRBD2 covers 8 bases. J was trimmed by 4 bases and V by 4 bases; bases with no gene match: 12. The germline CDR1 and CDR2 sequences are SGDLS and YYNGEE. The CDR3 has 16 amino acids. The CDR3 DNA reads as TGTGCCAGCAGCCCCAGCCATACTAGCGGACGAGAGACCCAGTACTTC. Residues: CASSPSHTSGRETQYF.

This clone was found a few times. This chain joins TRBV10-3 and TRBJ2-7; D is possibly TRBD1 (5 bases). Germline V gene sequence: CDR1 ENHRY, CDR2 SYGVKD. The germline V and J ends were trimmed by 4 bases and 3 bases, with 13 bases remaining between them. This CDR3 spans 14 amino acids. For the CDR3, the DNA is TGTGCCATCAGTGCAAGATCAGGGAACTACGAGCAGTACTTC. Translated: CAISARSGNYEQYF.

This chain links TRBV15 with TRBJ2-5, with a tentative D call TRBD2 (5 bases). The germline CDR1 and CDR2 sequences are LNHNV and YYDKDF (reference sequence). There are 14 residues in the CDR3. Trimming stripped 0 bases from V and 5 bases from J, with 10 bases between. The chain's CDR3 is CATSRDRGTETQYF. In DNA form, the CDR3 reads TGTGCCACCAGCAGAGATCGGGGTACGGAGACCCAGTACTTC.

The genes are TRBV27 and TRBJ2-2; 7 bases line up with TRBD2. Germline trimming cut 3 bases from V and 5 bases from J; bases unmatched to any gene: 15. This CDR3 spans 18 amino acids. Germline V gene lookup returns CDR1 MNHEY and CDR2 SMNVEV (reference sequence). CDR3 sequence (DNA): TGTGCCAGCAGTTTCAGGCCCGCGGGAGAAGGTTATACCGGGGAGCTGTTTTTT. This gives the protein CASSFRPAGEGYTGELFF.